The 30 T cell receptor beta chains below were found in one sample sequenced in a study of blood T cell repertoires in COVID-19. Profiling relied on immunoSEQ multiplex PCR, and the TCRdb table lists in-frame clones only, not all of them. The sample contains fewer than 350,000 clones, over 80% of which appear only once. Specimen: peripheral blood. These receptors all stem from a woman in her fifties or sixties with active or convalescent COVID-19.

The chain uses TRBV10-2 and TRBJ2-3, with TRBD2 matching 13 bases. The V gene's germline CDR1 is WSHSY and CDR2 SAAADI. The ends lost 7 bases at V and 3 bases at J; junction bases unmatched: 7. This CDR3 is 16 amino acids long. CDR3 sequence (DNA): TGCGCCAGCACCGAGGGACTAGCGGGAACGACAGATACGCAGTATTTT. Protein: CASTEGLAGTTDTQYF.

V usage is TRBV28 and J usage is TRBJ2-3; TRBD2 is a possible D gene (5 bases). Germline-derived CDR1 and CDR2 are MDHEN and SYDVKM. This CDR3 has 15 amino acids. Trimming took 8 bases from V and 4 from J, leaving 19 bases between them. CDR3 DNA sequence: TGTGCCAGCCGGTTCACGGGAATTTCGCCAGATACGCAGTATTTT. It yields the protein CASRFTGISPDTQYF. The whole variable domain, remainder taken from reference TRBV28 and TRBJ2-3, is DVKVTQSSRYLVKRTGEKVFLECVQDMDHENMFWYRQDPGLGLRLIYFSYDVKMKEKGDIPEGYSVSREKKERFSLILESASTNQTSMYLCASRFTGISPDTQYFGPGTRLTVL.

The V gene is TRBV21-1, the J gene TRBJ1-1; TRBD1 is the table's D call, not checked against the DNA. TRBV21-1 represents a pseudogene. This CDR3 has 19 amino acids. The CDR3 sequence: CASSKVSPLAAGMNTEAFF. In nucleotides, the CDR3 is TGTGCCAGCAGCAAAGTTTCCCCTTTAGCTGCAGGGATGAACACTGAAGCTTTCTTT.

The chain carries TRBV20-1 and TRBJ2-6, with TRBD2 as a possible D gene (6 bases). The CDR3 extends over 16 amino acids. Germline CDR1 reads DFQATT; CDR2 reads SNEGSKA (reference sequence). Trimming left V 3 bases short and J 2 bases short, with 14 bases between. CDR3 DNA sequence: TGCAGTGCTAGTCCGGGAGTTGGCCCTGGGGCCAACGTCCTGACTTTC. It translates to CSASPGVGPGANVLTF.

The rearrangement uses TRBV5-4 and TRBJ2-7; 7 nucleotides agree with TRBD1. Trimming cost V 4 bases and J 5 bases; bases outside gene matches: 9. Germline V gene lookup returns CDR1 SGHNT and CDR2 YYREEE (reference sequence). This CDR3 region has 14 residues. The CDR3 region is CASSPPDRSHEQYF. DNA of the CDR3: TGTGCCAGCAGCCCCCCGGACAGGAGTCACGAGCAGTACTTC.

In nucleotides, the CDR3 is TGCGCCAGCAGCCAGCTAGCGGGAGGACCAGAGGGTGGGGAGCTGTTTTTT. This gives the protein CASSQLAGGPEGGELFF. V usage is TRBV4-1 and J usage is TRBJ2-2; 11 bases line up with TRBD2. This CDR3 has 17 residues. J was trimmed by 8 bases and V by 3 bases; bases with no gene match: 11. From germline, CDR1 is MGHRA and CDR2 YSYEKL.

The chain combines TRBV28 with TRBJ2-7, with 12 bases lining up with TRBD2. Looked up from germline, CDR1 is MDHEN and CDR2 is SYDVKM. The junction had 11 bases not matched to a gene; V was cut back by 4 bases and J by 7 bases. The CDR3 has 16 residues. The CDR3 DNA reads as TGTGCCAGCAGTTCCGGGACTAGCGGGTGGGGTTGGGAGCAGTACTTC. It yields the protein CASSSGTSGWGWEQYF. Complete variable domain (other parts from reference TRBV28 and TRBJ2-7): DVKVTQSSRYLVKRTGEKVFLECVQDMDHENMFWYRQDPGLGLRLIYFSYDVKMKEKGDIPEGYSVSREKKERFSLILESASTNQTSMYLCASSSGTSGWGWEQYFGPGTRLTVT.

This chain joins TRBV7-2 and TRBJ2-1; 12 nucleotides line up with TRBD2. The CDR3 totals 15 residues. After removal of 4 bases from V and 7 bases from J, the junction contained 5 bases not matched to a gene. Germline loops: CDR1 SGHTA, CDR2 FQGNSA. The CDR3 region is CASSSGLAGYNEQFF. CDR3 DNA sequence: TGTGCCAGCAGCTCTGGACTAGCGGGATATAATGAGCAGTTCTTC.

The J gene is TRBJ1-1, the V gene TRBV15; perhaps TRBD1 as D (5 bases). Trimming pared 1 base from V and 2 bases from J, leaving 11 bases between. The CDR3 consists of 15 residues. Germline CDR1 and CDR2: LNHNV and YYDKDF (reference sequence). The CDR3 nucleotides read TGTGCCACCAGCAGAGCAGGGTTTATAAACACTGAAGCTTTCTTT. This sequence encodes CATSRAGFINTEAFF. Based on the CDR3 plus reference TRBV15 and TRBJ1-1, the full variable domain is DAMVIQNPRYQVTQFGKPVTLSCSQTLNHNVMYWYQQKSSQAPKLLFHYYDKDFNNEADTPDNFQSRRPNTSFCFLDIRSPGLGDTAMYLCATSRAGFINTEAFFGQGTRLTVV.

The chain couples TRBV6-5 to TRBJ2-1, with 10 bases identical to TRBD2. The CDR3 is made up of 14 amino acids. The ends lost 5 bases at V and 5 bases at J; junction bases unmatched: 3. Germline-derived CDR1 and CDR2 are MNHEY and SVGAGI. In DNA form, the CDR3 reads TGTGCCAGCAGTATTAGCGGGAGGCACAATGAGCAGTTCTTC. It translates to CASSISGRHNEQFF.

This clone was observed once. The V gene is TRBV6-5, the J gene TRBJ1-6; weak D call: TRBD1 (6 bases). Trimming took off 5 bases at V and 9 bases at J, with 8 bases between the two ends. CDR3 length: 12 amino acids. Per the germline V gene, CDR1 is MNHEY and CDR2 is SVGAGI. The DNA of the CDR3 is TGTGCCAGCAGTCTACAGGGTTCACCCCTCCACTTT. It translates to CASSLQGSPLHF.

This rearrangement joins TRBV29-1 to TRBJ2-5; 8 nucleotides match TRBD2. V dropped 2 bases and J dropped 4; count of bases not matched to a gene: 0. This CDR3 has 12 amino acids. The germline gives CDR1 SQVTM, CDR2 ANQGSEA. The CDR3 spells CSVELAGETQYF. CDR3 sequence (DNA): TGCAGCGTTGAACTAGCGGGAGAGACCCAGTACTTC.

This chain joins TRBV7-8 and TRBJ2-3, with 9 positions matching TRBD2. Germline CDR1 reads SGHVS; CDR2 reads FQNEAQ. V shed 5 bases, J shed 1 base, and the junction held 4 bases outside the gene matches. The CDR3 has 15 amino acids. The CDR3 bases are TGTGCCAGCAGCCAGTTAGCGGGGGGCACAGATACGCAGTATTTT. Amino acid sequence: CASSQLAGGTDTQYF.

The chain is built from TRBV4-2 and TRBJ2-5, with 7 bases identical to TRBD1. The length of the CDR3 is 15 residues. J gave up 0 bases and V 2 bases, and 3 bases lay outside the gene matches. Germline V gene data show CDR1 as LGHNA and CDR2 as YNFKEQ. The CDR3 spells CASSQPDRDQETQYF. CDR3 DNA: TGTGCCAGCAGCCAACCCGACAGGGACCAAGAGACCCAGTACTTC.

This chain connects TRBV2 to TRBJ2-4, with D perhaps TRBD1 (6 bases). Trimming took off 5 bases at V and 0 bases at J, with 11 bases between the two ends. Germline CDR1 is SNHLY and CDR2 is FYNNEI. The CDR3 runs to 15 residues. CDR3 sequence reads: CASSPRTVAKNIQYF. The CDR3 bases are TGTGCCAGCAGTCCCCGGACAGTAGCCAAAAACATTCAGTACTTC.

The chain uses TRBV2 and TRBJ1-3; the match to TRBD1 covers 10 bases. In germline, CDR1 is SNHLY, CDR2 FYNNEI. V gave up 4 bases and J gave up 1 base; unmatched junction bases: 4. This CDR3 spans 16 amino acids. As DNA, the CDR3 is TGTGCCAGCAGTGCGACAGGGGGCGCTTCTGGAAACACCATATATTTT. Residues: CASSATGGASGNTIYF.

The chain uses TRBV6-5 and TRBJ1-5; D ambiguous. CDR3 length: 14 residues. Germline lookup yields CDR1 MNHEY and CDR2 SVGAGI. V was clipped by 7 bases and J by 0 bases, with 10 bases between them. DNA of the CDR3: TGTGCCAGCATTAAGAACTATAGCAATCAGCCCCAGCATTTT. This encodes CASIKNYSNQPQHF.

J is TRBJ1-6 and V is TRBV9, with 10 positions matching TRBD1. CDR3 size: 15 residues. Germline V gives CDR1 SGDLS, CDR2 YYNGEE. Trimming cost V 4 bases and J 9 bases; bases outside gene matches: 7. CDR3 nucleotide sequence: TGTGCCAGCAGCACAAAGGGACAGGGGCTTTCACCCCTCCACTTT. This codes for CASSTKGQGLSPLHF.

This rearrangement joins TRBV6-1 to TRBJ2-1; 7 bases map to TRBD2. The J segment lost 1 base and the V segment lost 0 bases, leaving 9 bases of the junction unmatched. Germline V gene lookup returns CDR1 MNHNS and CDR2 SASEGT. CDR3 length equals 18 residues. The CDR3 DNA is TGTGCCAGCAGTGAAGCTCACGGGGGAGCGGGGTCCTACAATGAGCAGTTCTTC. Protein: CASSEAHGGAGSYNEQFF.

The DNA of the CDR3 is TGTGCCACCAGTGATGGGTTAGCGGTGAGCACAGATACGCAGTATTTT. Amino acids: CATSDGLAVSTDTQYF. V gene TRBV24-1 combines with J gene TRBJ2-3; possible D gene TRBD2, 6 bases. V was trimmed by 3 bases and J by 0 bases, leaving 12 bases between them. The CDR3 has 16 residues. Per germline, CDR1 KGHDR and CDR2 SFDVKD.

The chain carries TRBV11-2 and TRBJ2-7, with 8 bases fitting TRBD2. Germline CDR1 SGHAT, CDR2 FQNNGV. J gave up 5 bases and V 11 bases, and 5 bases lay outside the gene matches. This CDR3 region has 11 residues. Here the CDR3 DNA reads TGTGCCGGAGCGGGAGTCCACGAGCAGTACTTC. This encodes CAGAGVHEQYF.

This chain links TRBV9 with TRBJ2-2; 7 bases fit TRBD1. The CDR3 is 17 amino acids. Germline CDR1 is SGDLS and CDR2 is YYNGEE. V gave up 3 bases and J gave up 1 base; unmatched junction bases: 9. CDR3 residues: CASSGSNRGWNTGELFF. The CDR3, as DNA: TGTGCCAGCAGCGGATCAAACAGGGGTTGGAACACCGGGGAGCTGTTTTTT.

The genes are TRBV10-1 and TRBJ2-6; D might be TRBD1 (5 bases). Germline V gives CDR1 WNHNN, CDR2 SYGVQD (reference sequence). Trimming took off 3 bases at V and 3 bases at J, with 9 bases between the two ends. This CDR3 comprises 15 residues. CDR3: CASSDPTVGANVLTF. The CDR3 DNA is TGCGCCAGCAGTGATCCGACAGTTGGGGCCAACGTCCTGACTTTC.

The V call is TRBV9, the J call TRBJ2-2; D not resolved. Trimming removed 0 bases at V and 5 bases at J, with 5 bases between. This CDR3 contains 13 residues. Germline assignment: CDR1 SGDLS and CDR2 YYNGEE. The CDR3 loop is CASSVEYTGELFF. CDR3 DNA sequence: TGTGCCAGCAGCGTAGAATATACCGGGGAGCTGTTTTTT. Full variable domain (remainder filled in from reference TRBV9 and TRBJ2-2): DSGVTQTPKHLITATGQRVTLRCSPRSGDLSVYWYQQSLDQGLQFLIQYYNGEERAKGNILERFSAQQFPDLHSELNLSSLELGDSALYFCASSVEYTGELFFGEGSRLTVL.

In its sample, this clone was seen many times. This chain uses TRBV2 with TRBJ2-1, with 10 positions matching TRBD2. J gave up 6 bases and V 8 bases, and 10 bases lay outside the gene matches. CDR1 SNHLY and CDR2 FYNNEI come from the germline V gene. The CDR3 totals 15 residues. The CDR3 sequence is CASSPGLASINEQFF. The CDR3, as DNA: TGTGCCAGCTCACCGGGACTAGCGTCAATCAATGAGCAGTTCTTC.

V usage is TRBV2 and J usage is TRBJ2-3; the match to TRBD2 covers 9 bases. The V segment lost 6 bases and the J segment 12 bases; nucleotides outside the gene matches: 10. Germline values: CDR1 SNHLY, CDR2 FYNNEI. CDR3 length: 13 amino acids. The CDR3 sequence is CASRGALAGRQYF. The CDR3 nucleotides read TGTGCCAGCAGGGGGGCGCTAGCGGGGCGACAGTATTTT.

Regarding this clone: This CDR3 is also generated by other DNA sequences in the sample. The rearrangement joins TRBV3-1 (or the pseudogene TRBV3-2) to TRBJ1-1; no clear D. V lost 0 bases and J lost 5, with 4 bases in between. This CDR3 comprises 12 residues. CDR1 is LGHDT and CDR2 is YNNKEL in the germline V gene (reference sequence). The CDR3 is CASSQDRTEAFF. CDR3 sequence (DNA): TGTGCCAGCAGCCAAGATCGTACTGAAGCTTTCTTT.

V usage is TRBV19 and J usage is TRBJ2-6; D possibly corresponds to TRBD1 (5 bases). V lost 3 bases, J lost 0 bases, and 12 bases lay in between. The CDR3 runs to 17 residues. Germline V CDR1 and CDR2: LNHDA, SQIVND (reference sequence). CDR3 loop: CASSMTATSSGANVLTF. The CDR3 DNA sequence: TGTGCCAGTAGTATGACAGCTACCAGCTCTGGGGCCAACGTCCTGACTTTC. Supplemented by reference TRBV19 and TRBJ2-6, the full variable domain reads DGGITQSPKYLFRKEGQNVTLSCEQNLNHDAMYWYRQDPGQGLRLIYYSQIVNDFQKGDIAEGYSVSREKKESFPLTVTSAQKNPTAFYLCASSMTATSSGANVLTFGAGSRLTVL.

The chain uses TRBV5-4 and TRBJ1-6; TRBD1 matches at 9 bases. Germline lookup yields CDR1 SGHNT and CDR2 YYREEE (reference sequence). This CDR3 spans 14 amino acids. The V gene end was trimmed by 4 bases and the J gene end by 10 bases; junction bases not matched to a gene: 6. The CDR3 nucleotides read TGTGCCAGCAGCCCCGGGACAGGGAACTCACCCCTCCACTTT. Protein: CASSPGTGNSPLHF. Filled out from reference TRBV5-4 and TRBJ1-6, the complete variable domain reads ETGVTQSPTHLIKTRGQQVTLRCSSQSGHNTVSWYQQALGQGPQFIFQYYREEENGRGNFPPRFSGLQFPNYSSELNVNALELDDSALYLCASSPGTGNSPLHFGNGTRLTVT.

The V gene is TRBV15, the J gene TRBJ2-2, with D possibly matching TRBD2 (6 bases). This CDR3 comprises 16 residues. V lost 0 bases, J lost 5 bases, and 13 bases lay in between. Per the germline V gene, CDR1 is LNHNV and CDR2 is YYDKDF (reference sequence). The CDR3, as DNA: TGTGCCACCAGCAGAGAGGACGGGAGCGTAACCGGGGAGCTGTTTTTT. It translates to CATSREDGSVTGELFF.